This is a list of T cell receptor beta chains from one sample in a study of tumor-infiltrating lymphocytes in glioblastoma multiforme. Each CDR3 protein is one row after TCRdb ran MiXCR on the multiplex PCR reads. This table holds 20,000 or so distinct CDR3 sequences, about two thirds found once. Specimen: peripheral blood. The receptors originated from a male donor with glioblastoma. Both conserved end residues are part of each CDR3. D genes are given only for firm matches. Clone size is given for some rows only: seen once, a few or many times, or a class if the clone is expanded.

DNA	CDR3	D	size	J	V
TGCAGCTGCAGCACAGGAATTTCCTACGAGCAGTACTTC	CSCSTGISYEQYF	NA	NA	TRBJ2-7	TRBV29-1
TGTGCCAGCAGCATGCAGACCACAGATACGCAGTATTTT	CASSMQTTDTQYF	NA	NA	TRBJ2-3	TRBV5-5
TGCAGCGCTGATTGGAGATACGAGCAATACTTC	CSADWRYEQYF	NA	NA	TRBJ2-7	TRBV29-1
TGTGCCAGCAGCTTGGCCTTTCAGGGCAATAATGAAAAACTGTTTTTT	CASSLAFQGNNEKLFF	NA	many	TRBJ1-4	TRBV5-5
TGTGCCAGCAGCTTAGTAGGCTCCTACTCTGGAAACACCATATATTTT	CASSLVGSYSGNTIYF	NA	few	TRBJ1-3	TRBV11-2
TGTGCCAGCAGCTTACAGGGGTACGAGCAGTACTTC	CASSLQGYEQYF	NA	many	TRBJ2-7	TRBV7-9
TGTGACAGCAGCTTAGGTGTAGCGGGAGACGAGCAGCACTTC	CDSSLGVAGDEQHF	TRBD2	NA	TRBJ2-7	TRBV11-2
TGTGCCAGCATTCCCGGGGCCCCAGGGCCTTGCTACACCTTC	CASIPGAPGPCYTF	NA	NA	TRBJ1-2	TRBV28
TGTGCCTGGAATTGGGGGGGCACAGATACGCAGTATTTT	CAWNWGGTDTQYF	NA	NA	TRBJ2-3	TRBV30
TGCAGCGTTGAAGAGCCAGGGGGTTTGGGTCCTGACATTCAGTACTTC	CSVEEPGGLGPDIQYF	TRBD1	many	TRBJ2-4	TRBV29-1
TGTGCCAGCAGTCAGGGGGGGGGGGCTCAGCCCCAGCATTTT	CASSQGGGAQPQHF	TRBD1	few	TRBJ1-5	TRBV11-2
TGTGCCAGCAGCACGGATATGGCGTCACCCCTCCACTTT	CASSTDMASPLHF	NA	NA	TRBJ1-6	TRBV5-4
TGTGCCAGCAGTCACCCGGGACAACACTATGGCTACACCTTC	CASSHPGQHYGYTF	NA	NA	TRBJ1-2	TRBV6-1
TGTGCCAGCAGGACGGGAGGCCCTAAGCGTGTGCAGTTCTTC	CASRTGGPKRVQFF	TRBD2	NA	TRBJ2-1	TRBV6-6
TGTGCCAGCAGCTTAGGTACCGCGGGGGGCAATGAGCAGTTCTTC	CASSLGTAGGNEQFF	TRBD2	large	TRBJ2-1	TRBV11-2
TGCGCCAGCAGCTCCACCGGGACAGGCTACAATGAGCAGTTCTTC	CASSSTGTGYNEQFF	TRBD1	many	TRBJ2-1	TRBV5-1
TGCAGCGTTGGACCTGGGGGAGAGACCCAGTACTTC	CSVGPGGETQYF	NA	once	TRBJ2-5	TRBV29-1